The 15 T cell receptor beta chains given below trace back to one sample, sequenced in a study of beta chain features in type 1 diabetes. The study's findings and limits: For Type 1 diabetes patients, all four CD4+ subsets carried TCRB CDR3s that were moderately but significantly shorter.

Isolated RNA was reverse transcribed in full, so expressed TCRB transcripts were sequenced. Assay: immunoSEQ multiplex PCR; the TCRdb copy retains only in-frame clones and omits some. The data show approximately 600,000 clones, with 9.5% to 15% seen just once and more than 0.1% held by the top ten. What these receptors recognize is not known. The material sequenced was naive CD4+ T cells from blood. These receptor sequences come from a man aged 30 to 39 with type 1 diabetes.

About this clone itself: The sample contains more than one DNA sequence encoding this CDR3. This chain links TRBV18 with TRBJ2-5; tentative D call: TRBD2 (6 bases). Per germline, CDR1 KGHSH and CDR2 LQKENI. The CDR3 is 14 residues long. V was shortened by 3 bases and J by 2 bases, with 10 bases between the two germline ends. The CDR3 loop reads CASSPPGEQETQYF. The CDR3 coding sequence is TGTGCCAGCTCACCTCCGGGGGAACAAGAGACCCAGTACTTC.

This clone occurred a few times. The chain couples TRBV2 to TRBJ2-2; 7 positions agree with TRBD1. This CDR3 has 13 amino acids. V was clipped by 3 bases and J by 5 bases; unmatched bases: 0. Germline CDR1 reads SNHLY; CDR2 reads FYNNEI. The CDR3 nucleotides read TGTGCCAGCAGTGAGACAGGGACCGGGGAGCTGTTTTTT. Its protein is CASSETGTGELFF. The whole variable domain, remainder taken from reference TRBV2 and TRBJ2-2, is EPEVTQTPSHQVTQMGQEVILRCVPISNHLYFYWYRQILGQKVEFLVSFYNNEISEKSEIFDDQFSVERPDGSNFTLKIRSTKLEDSAMYFCASSETGTGELFFGEGSRLTVL.

This chain's CDR3 is CASPWLDRAPEETQYF. The DNA of the CDR3 is TGTGCCAGCCCTTGGCTCGACAGGGCTCCCGAAGAGACCCAGTACTTC. V usage is TRBV25-1 and J usage is TRBJ2-5; the match to TRBD1 covers 7 bases. Unmatched junction bases numbered 15, after V lost 8 bases and J lost 3 bases. CDR1 is MGHDK, CDR2 SYGVNS, per germline. CDR3 length: 16 residues.

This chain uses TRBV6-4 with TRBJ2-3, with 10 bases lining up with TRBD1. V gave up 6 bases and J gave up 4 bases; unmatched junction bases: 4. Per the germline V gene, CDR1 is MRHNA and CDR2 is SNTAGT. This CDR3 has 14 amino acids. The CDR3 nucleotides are TGTGCCAGCAGCCGGGACAGGGGTGCAGATACGCAGTATTTT. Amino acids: CASSRDRGADTQYF.

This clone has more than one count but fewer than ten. Written as DNA, the CDR3 is TGTGCCAGCAGTTTCAGGGACTCCAATGAAAAACTGTTTTTT. Translating gives CASSFRDSNEKLFF. The chain joins TRBV2 to TRBJ1-4, with D possibly TRBD1 on 5 matching bases. The CDR3 extends over 14 amino acids. The V gene lost 5 bases and the J gene lost 5 bases, with 12 bases spanning the gap. CDR1 and CDR2 (germline): SNHLY, FYNNEI.

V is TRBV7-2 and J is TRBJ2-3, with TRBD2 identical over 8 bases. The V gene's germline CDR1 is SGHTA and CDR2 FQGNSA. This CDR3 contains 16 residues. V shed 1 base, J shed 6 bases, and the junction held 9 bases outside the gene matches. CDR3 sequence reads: CASSLVGGDYRDTQYF. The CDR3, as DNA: TGTGCCAGCAGCTTAGTCGGGGGGGACTACCGGGATACGCAGTATTTT.

For the CDR3, the DNA is TGCGCCAGCAGTATCCTTGGTCAGCCCCAGCATTTT. Translation: CASSILGQPQHF. V gene TRBV5-1 combines with J gene TRBJ1-5; D not certain. Trimming removed 5 bases from V and 6 bases from J, with 9 bases in between. The CDR3 sequence is 12 residues long. Per germline, CDR1 SGHRS and CDR2 YFSETQ.

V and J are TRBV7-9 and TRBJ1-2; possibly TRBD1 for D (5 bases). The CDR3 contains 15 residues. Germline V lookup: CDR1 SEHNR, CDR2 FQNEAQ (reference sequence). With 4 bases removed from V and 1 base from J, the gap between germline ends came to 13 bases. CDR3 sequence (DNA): TGTGCCAGCAGCTCCTCCGGAAGGGGTAACTATGGCTACACCTTC. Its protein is CASSSSGRGNYGYTF.

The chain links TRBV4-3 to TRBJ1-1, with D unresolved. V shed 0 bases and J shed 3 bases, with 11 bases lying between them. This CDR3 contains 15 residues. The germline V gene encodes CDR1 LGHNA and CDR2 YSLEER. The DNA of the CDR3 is TGCGCCAGCAGCCAAGAGAAGGGTATCGACACTGAAGCTTTCTTT. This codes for CASSQEKGIDTEAFF.

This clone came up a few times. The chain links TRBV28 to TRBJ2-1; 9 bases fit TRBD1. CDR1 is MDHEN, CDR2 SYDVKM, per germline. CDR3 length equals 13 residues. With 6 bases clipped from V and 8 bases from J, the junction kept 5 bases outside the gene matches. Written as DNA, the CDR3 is TGTGCCAGCAGGTATACAGGGGGCGATGAGCAGTTCTTC. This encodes CASRYTGGDEQFF. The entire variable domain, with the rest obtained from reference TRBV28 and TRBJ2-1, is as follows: DVKVTQSSRYLVKRTGEKVFLECVQDMDHENMFWYRQDPGLGLRLIYFSYDVKMKEKGDIPEGYSVSREKKERFSLILESASTNQTSMYLCASRYTGGDEQFFGPGTRLTVL.

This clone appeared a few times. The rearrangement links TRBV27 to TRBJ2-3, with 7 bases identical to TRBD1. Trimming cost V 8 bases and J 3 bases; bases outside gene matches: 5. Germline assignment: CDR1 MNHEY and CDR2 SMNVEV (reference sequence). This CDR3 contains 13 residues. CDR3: CASLRQGTDTQYF. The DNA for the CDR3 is TGTGCCAGCTTGAGACAGGGAACAGATACGCAGTATTTT.

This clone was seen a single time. The CDR3 region is CASSPEPGLRDEQYF. DNA of the CDR3: TGTGCCAGCAGCCCCGAGCCGGGACTTAGGGACGAGCAGTACTTC. The chain employs TRBV9 and TRBJ2-7; D is perhaps TRBD2 (6 bases). CDR1 and CDR2 (germline): SGDLS, YYNGEE. The CDR3 is 15 amino acids. Trimming removed 4 bases from V and 5 bases from J, with 19 bases in between.

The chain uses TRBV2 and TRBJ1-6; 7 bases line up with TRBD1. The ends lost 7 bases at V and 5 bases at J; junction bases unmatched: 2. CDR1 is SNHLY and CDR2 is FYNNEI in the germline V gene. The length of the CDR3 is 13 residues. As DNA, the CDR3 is TGTGCCAGCACCGGACAGGATAATTCACCCCTCCACTTT. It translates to CASTGQDNSPLHF.

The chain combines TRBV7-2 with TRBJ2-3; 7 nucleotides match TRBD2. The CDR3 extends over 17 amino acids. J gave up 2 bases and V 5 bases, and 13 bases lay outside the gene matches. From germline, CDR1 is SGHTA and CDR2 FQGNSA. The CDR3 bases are TGTGCCAGCAGCGCTACTGGAAGAGCGGGGAACACAGATACGCAGTATTTT. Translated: CASSATGRAGNTDTQYF.

The CDR3 region has the DNA TGTGCCAGCAGCCCGGTTCACGAGCAGTTCTTC. Its translation is CASSPVHEQFF. The chain employs TRBV7-2 and TRBJ2-1; D gene uncertain. Deletions cut 5 bases from V and 10 bases from J, with 9 bases between. CDR3 length equals 11 residues. Germline V gene data show CDR1 as SGHTA and CDR2 as FQGNSA. The whole variable domain, filled in from reference TRBV7-2 and TRBJ2-1, reads GAGVSQSPSNKVTEKGKDVELRCDPISGHTALYWYRQSLGQGLEFLIYFQGNSAPDKSGLPSDRFSAERTGGSVSTLTIQRTQQEDSAVYLCASSPVHEQFFGPGTRLTVL.